Listed below are T cell receptor beta chains from one sample, sequenced in a study of cytomegalovirus exposure and HLA in healthy donors. Using immunoSEQ multiplex PCR, the repertoire was profiled, and TCRdb retains in-frame clones only, with some absent. The listing records 50,000 or so clones. Sequencing was done on a sample of PBMCs. These receptors all stem from a woman aged 40 to 50 in good health and CMV-seronegative. CDR3s include the opening cysteine and the closing phenylalanine or tryptophan.

CDR3: CASGGANTGELFF; J: TRBJ2-2; V: TRBV9
CDR3: CASSPGGQGPPYEQYF; J: TRBJ2-7; V: TRBV9
CDR3: CASSAVEERENQYF; J: TRBJ2-5; V: TRBV7-9
CDR3: CASTPSGSGETQYF; J: TRBJ2-5; V: TRBV7-9
CDR3: CASSTGQDHEKLFF; J: TRBJ1-4; V: TRBV28
CDR3: CASSAQVIGAGYGYTF; J: TRBJ1-2; V: TRBV9
CDR3: CASSIQASTDTQYF; J: TRBJ2-3; V: TRBV19
CDR3: CASSGMVGGDPYEQYF; J: TRBJ2-7; V: TRBV11-1
CDR3: CASSVYGPNTGELFF; J: TRBJ2-2; V: TRBV6-1
CDR3: CASSPKQGGKETQYF; J: TRBJ2-5; V: TRBV18
CDR3: CASSLGDRGTEAFF; J: TRBJ1-1; V: TRBV5-1